A single sample is the source of the 12 T cell receptor beta chains below, sequenced in a study of tumor-infiltrating lymphocytes in oesophageal squamous cell carcinoma. TCRdb fed the PCR reads into MiXCR, producing one record per CDR3 protein. The sample includes about 15,000 distinct CDR3 sequences, 53% seen only once; the top ten take about a fifth. Sequenced: esophageal tumor tissue. The receptors come from a male donor with esophageal squamous cell carcinoma.

By sample fraction, this clonotype is medium-sized. The chain couples TRBV6-1 to TRBJ2-7; 10 bases match TRBD1. Germline V CDR1 and CDR2: MNHNS, SASEGT. The ends lost 6 bases at V and 1 base at J; junction bases unmatched: 3. The CDR3 runs 14 residues. The CDR3: CASRGTGVSYEQYF. CDR3 in DNA: TGTGCCAGCAGGGGGACAGGGGTTTCCTACGAGCAGTACTTC.

The V call is TRBV5-1, the J call TRBJ2-4; D ambiguous. Judging by the DNA end, TRBJ2-1 fits better; the J call may be wrong. The CDR3 sequence is 12 residues long. Germline values: CDR1 SGHRS, CDR2 YFSETQ. CDR3 DNA: TGCGCCAGCAGCTTGGTATTCAATGAGCAGTTCTTC. It encodes CASSLVFNEQFF.

The chain combines TRBV7-3 with TRBJ2-2; unclear D gene. Germline CDR1 is SGHTA and CDR2 is FQGTGA. The CDR3 has 13 amino acids. V was clipped by 4 bases and J by 7 bases, with 10 bases between them. The CDR3: CASSSAWGGELFF. For the CDR3, the DNA is TGTGCCAGCAGCTCAGCATGGGGCGGGGAGCTGTTTTTT.

The chain employs TRBV4-1 and TRBJ2-5, with 7 bases matching TRBD2. Germline V lookup: CDR1 MGHRA, CDR2 YSYEKL. The CDR3 covers 16 residues. V shed 1 base, J shed 11 bases, and the junction held 16 bases outside the gene matches. CDR3 DNA: TGCGCCAGCAGCCAAGCGCGGGAGATTGCATACAATGAGCAGTACTTC. It yields the protein CASSQAREIAYNEQYF.

This clonotype was seen only a few times. The chain uses TRBV7-2 and TRBJ1-2; D ambiguous. The CDR3 sequence is 16 residues long. Between the trimmed V and J ends, which lost 1 base and 2 bases, there was a span of 14 bases. Germline CDR1 reads SGHTA; CDR2 reads FQGNSA. CDR3 residues: CASSLGLHTGNYGYTF. DNA for the CDR3: TGTGCCAGCAGCTTAGGTCTGCATACGGGGAACTATGGCTACACCTTC.

This clonotype is termed large (0.1 to 1%). This chain joins TRBV28 and TRBJ1-1; perhaps TRBD1 as D (5 bases). There are 14 residues in the CDR3. The V gene's germline CDR1 is MDHEN and CDR2 SYDVKM. Between the trimmed V and J ends, which lost 3 bases and 7 bases, there was a span of 15 bases. The CDR3, as DNA: TGTGCCAGCAGTTTGGACTGGGGGAGAGGTGAAGCTTTCTTT. It specifies CASSLDWGRGEAFF.

This clonotype has at least ten counts. This chain links TRBV11-2 with TRBJ2-5; tentatively, D is TRBD1 (5 bases). V shed 1 base and J shed 2 bases, with 8 bases lying between them. This CDR3 comprises 14 residues. Germline values: CDR1 SGHAT, CDR2 FQNNGV. In DNA form, the CDR3 reads TGTGCCAGCAGCTTAGTTCGACAGCAAGAGACCCAGTACTTC. This sequence encodes CASSLVRQQETQYF.

The gene calls are TRBV7-3 and TRBJ1-1; no firm D call. This CDR3 region has 13 residues. Germline V gene sequence: CDR1 SGHTA, CDR2 FQGTGA. The ends were cut back, 5 bases at V and 6 bases at J, with 13 bases in the middle. This chain's CDR3 is CASSPQANSEAFF. The CDR3 nucleotides read TGTGCCAGCAGCCCCCAGGCGAATTCTGAAGCTTTCTTT. Full variable domain (rest looked up from reference TRBV7-3 and TRBJ1-1): GAGVSQTPSNKVTEKGKYVELRCDPISGHTALYWYRQSLGQGPEFLIYFQGTGAADDSGLPNDRFFAVRPEGSVSTLKIQRTERGDSAVYLCASSPQANSEAFFGQGTRLTVV.

The chain joins TRBV6-1 to TRBJ2-5; D is unresolved. Germline loops: CDR1 MNHNS, CDR2 SASEGT. This CDR3 contains 14 residues. V was shortened by 4 bases and J by 5 bases, with 14 bases between the two germline ends. Here the CDR3 DNA reads TGTGCCAGCAGTGTTAGCCTCAGTGGGGAGACCCAGTACTTC. Translation gives CASSVSLSGETQYF.

This clonotype has just a few counts. The genes are TRBV20-1 and TRBJ1-1; 8 nucleotides align to TRBD1. The J segment lost 3 bases and the V segment lost 3 bases, leaving 0 bases of the junction unmatched. Germline V gene lookup returns CDR1 DFQATT and CDR2 SNEGSKA (reference sequence). The CDR3 extends over 12 amino acids. The CDR3 region has the DNA TGCAGTGCTAGGACAGGGGACACTGAAGCTTTCTTT. Protein product: CSARTGDTEAFF.

The chain employs TRBV7-3 and TRBJ2-1; TRBD2 might be the D (5 bases). Germline values: CDR1 SGHTA, CDR2 FQGTGA. The V and J ends lost 1 base and 9 bases respectively, with 10 bases between them. The CDR3 contains 13 residues. The chain's CDR3 is CASSLIRDGEQFF. The CDR3 DNA sequence: TGTGCCAGCAGCTTAATCCGGGATGGTGAGCAGTTCTTC.

This clonotype turned up a few times. The gene calls are TRBV7-9 and TRBJ2-1; no reliable D call. There are 12 residues in the CDR3. Germline lookup yields CDR1 SEHNR and CDR2 FQNEAQ (reference sequence). V was clipped by 1 base and J by 6 bases, with 4 bases between them. CDR3 sequence: CASSLDVNEQFF. CDR3 bases: TGTGCCAGCAGCTTAGACGTCAATGAGCAGTTCTTC.